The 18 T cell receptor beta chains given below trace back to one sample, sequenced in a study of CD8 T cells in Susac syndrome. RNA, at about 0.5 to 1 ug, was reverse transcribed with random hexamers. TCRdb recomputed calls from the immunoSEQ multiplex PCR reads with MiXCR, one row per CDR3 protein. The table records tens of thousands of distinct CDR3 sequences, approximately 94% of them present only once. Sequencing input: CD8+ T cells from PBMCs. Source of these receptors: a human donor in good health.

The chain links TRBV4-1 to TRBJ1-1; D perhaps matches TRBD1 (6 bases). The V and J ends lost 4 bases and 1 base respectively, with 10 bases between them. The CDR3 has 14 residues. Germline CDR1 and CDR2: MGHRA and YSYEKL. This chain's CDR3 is CASSPQGRNTEAFF. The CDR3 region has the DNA TGCGCCAGCAGCCCACAGGGCCGGAACACTGAAGCTTTCTTT.

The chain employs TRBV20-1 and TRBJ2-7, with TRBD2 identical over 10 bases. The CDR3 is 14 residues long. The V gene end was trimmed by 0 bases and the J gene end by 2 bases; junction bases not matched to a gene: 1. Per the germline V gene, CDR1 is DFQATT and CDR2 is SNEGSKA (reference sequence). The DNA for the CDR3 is TGCAGTGCTAGAGATACTAGCGGGACCTACGAGCAGTACGTC. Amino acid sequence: CSARDTSGTYEQYV.

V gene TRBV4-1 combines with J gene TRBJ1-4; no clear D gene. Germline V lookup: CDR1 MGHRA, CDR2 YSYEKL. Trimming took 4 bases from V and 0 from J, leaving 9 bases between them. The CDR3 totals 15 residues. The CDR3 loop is CASSLRQTTNEKLFF. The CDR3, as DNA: TGCGCCAGCAGCCTCCGCCAGACAACTAATGAAAAACTGTTTTTT.

The CDR3: CAWSRGGSGNEQFF. For the CDR3, the DNA is TGTGCCTGGAGTAGGGGTGGGAGTGGCAATGAGCAGTTCTTC. The chain uses TRBV30 and TRBJ2-1; D possibly matches TRBD1 or TRBD2 (5 bases each). Germline V gene data show CDR1 as GTSNPN and CDR2 as SVGIG (reference sequence). The CDR3 has 14 residues. With 2 bases removed from V and 6 bases from J, the gap between germline ends came to 14 bases. Full variable domain (outside the CDR3, taken from reference TRBV30 and TRBJ2-1): SQTIHQWPATLVQPVGSPLSLECTVEGTSNPNLYWYRQAAGRGLQLLFYSVGIGQISSEVPQNLSASRPQDRQFILSSKKLLLSDSGFYLCAWSRGGSGNEQFFGPGTRLTVL.

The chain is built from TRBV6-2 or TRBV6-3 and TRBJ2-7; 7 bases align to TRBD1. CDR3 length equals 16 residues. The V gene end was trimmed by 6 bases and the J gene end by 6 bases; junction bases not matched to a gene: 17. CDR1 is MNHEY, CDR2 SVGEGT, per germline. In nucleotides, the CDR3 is TGTGCCAGCAGGGGACAGTCCGTAACGTTTGGGGGCGAGCAGTACGTC. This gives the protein CASRGQSVTFGGEQYV.

The CDR3 DNA reads TGTGCCAGCAGTTTATTCAGGACGACTAATTCACCCCTCCACTTT. Translated, it gives CASSLFRTTNSPLHF. The chain employs TRBV27 and TRBJ1-6; D unclear. This CDR3 contains 15 residues. V lost 1 base and J lost 6, with 10 bases in between. The germline V gene encodes CDR1 MNHEY and CDR2 SMNVEV (reference sequence).

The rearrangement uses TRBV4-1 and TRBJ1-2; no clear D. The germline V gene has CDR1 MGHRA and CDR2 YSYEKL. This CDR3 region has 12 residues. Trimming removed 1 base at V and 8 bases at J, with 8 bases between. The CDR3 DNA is TGCGCCAGCAGCCAAGGCAGTAGGGGCTACACCTTC. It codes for CASSQGSRGYTF.

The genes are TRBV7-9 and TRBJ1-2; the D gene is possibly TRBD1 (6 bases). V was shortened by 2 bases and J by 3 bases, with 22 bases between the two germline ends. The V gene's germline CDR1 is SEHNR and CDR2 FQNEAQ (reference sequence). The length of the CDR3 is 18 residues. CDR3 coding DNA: TGTGCCAGCAGCTTAAGAACGCAGGGGCCCTCCATCGACTATGGCTACACCTTC. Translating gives CASSLRTQGPSIDYGYTF.

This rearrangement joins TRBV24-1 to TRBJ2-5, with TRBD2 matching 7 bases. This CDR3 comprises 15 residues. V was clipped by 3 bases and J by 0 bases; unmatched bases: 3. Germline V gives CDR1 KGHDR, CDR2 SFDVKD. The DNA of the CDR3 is TGTGCCACCAGTGATAGCGGGAATTACCAAGAGACCCAGTACTTC. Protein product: CATSDSGNYQETQYF.

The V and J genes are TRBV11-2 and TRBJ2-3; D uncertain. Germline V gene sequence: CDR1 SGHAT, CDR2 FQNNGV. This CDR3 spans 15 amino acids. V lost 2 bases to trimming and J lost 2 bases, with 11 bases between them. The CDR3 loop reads CASSLLTPPTDTQYF. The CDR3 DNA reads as TGTGCCAGCAGCTTACTCACTCCCCCCACAGATACGCAGTATTTT.

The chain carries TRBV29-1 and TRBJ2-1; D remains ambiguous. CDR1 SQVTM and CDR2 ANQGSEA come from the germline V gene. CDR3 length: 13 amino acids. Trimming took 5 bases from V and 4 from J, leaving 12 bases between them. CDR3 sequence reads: CSVFPGSYNEQFF. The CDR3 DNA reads TGCAGCGTTTTCCCGGGCTCTTACAATGAGCAGTTCTTC.

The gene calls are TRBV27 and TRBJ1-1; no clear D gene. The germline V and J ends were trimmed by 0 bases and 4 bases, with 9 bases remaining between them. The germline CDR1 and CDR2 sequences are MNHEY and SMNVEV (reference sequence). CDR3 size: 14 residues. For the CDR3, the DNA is TGTGCCAGCAGTTTATCGGACTCGCGCACTGAAGCTTTCTTT. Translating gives CASSLSDSRTEAFF.

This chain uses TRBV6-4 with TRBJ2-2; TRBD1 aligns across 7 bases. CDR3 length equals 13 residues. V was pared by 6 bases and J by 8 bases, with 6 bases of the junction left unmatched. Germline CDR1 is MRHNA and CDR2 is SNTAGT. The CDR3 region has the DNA TGTGCCAGCAGAGAGACAGGGACGGGGGAGCTGTTTTTT. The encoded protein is CASRETGTGELFF.

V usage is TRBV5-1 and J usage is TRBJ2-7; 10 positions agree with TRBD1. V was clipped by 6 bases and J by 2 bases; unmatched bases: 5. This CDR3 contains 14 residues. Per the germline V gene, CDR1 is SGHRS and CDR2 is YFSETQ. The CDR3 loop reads CASTTGTGAYEQYF. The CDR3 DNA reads TGCGCCAGCACCACCGGGACAGGGGCCTACGAGCAGTACTTC.

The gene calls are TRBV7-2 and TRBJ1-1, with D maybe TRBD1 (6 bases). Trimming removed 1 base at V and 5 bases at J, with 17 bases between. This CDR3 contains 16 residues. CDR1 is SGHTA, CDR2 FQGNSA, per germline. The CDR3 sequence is CASSLEATGAWTEAFF. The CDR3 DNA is TGTGCCAGCAGCTTAGAGGCGACAGGCGCGTGGACTGAAGCTTTCTTT.

DNA for the CDR3: TGTGCCAGCAGCACGGGACAGGGGGCTCAGCCCCAGCATTTT. Encoded protein: CASSTGQGAQPQHF. The chain has TRBV5-6 and TRBJ1-5, with 12 bases aligning to TRBD1. This CDR3 has 14 residues. The germline gives CDR1 SGHDT, CDR2 YYEEEE. With 4 bases clipped from V and 6 bases from J, the junction kept 2 bases outside the gene matches.

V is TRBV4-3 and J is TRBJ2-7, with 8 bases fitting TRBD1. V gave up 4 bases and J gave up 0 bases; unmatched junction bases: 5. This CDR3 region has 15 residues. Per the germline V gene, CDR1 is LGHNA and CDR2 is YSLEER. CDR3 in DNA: TGCGCCAGCAGCCTTTGGACAGGGAGCTCCTACGAGCAGTACTTC. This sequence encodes CASSLWTGSSYEQYF.

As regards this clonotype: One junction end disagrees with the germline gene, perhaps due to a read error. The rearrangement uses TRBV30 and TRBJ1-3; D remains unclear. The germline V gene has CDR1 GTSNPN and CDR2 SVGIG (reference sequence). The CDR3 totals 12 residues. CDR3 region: CAWMDSENTIYF. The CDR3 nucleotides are TGTGCCTGGATGGATTCTGAAAACACCATATATTTT.